This T cell receptor beta chain comes out of a study of cytomegalovirus exposure and HLA in healthy donors. Study as a whole: In a later analysis, the roughly 110 validation repertoires were reported to have used the same platform as the 550 to 850 first-cohort repertoires. Findings and limits, study-wide: In the 100 to 150 validation repertoires, about 94% of cluster scores exceeded 0, per a later analysis. Researchers counted around 150 TCR beta chains as cytomegalovirus-associated.

As regards this clone: Its antigen is still unknown.

This CDR3 has 14 residues. CDR1 SEHNR and CDR2 FQNEAQ come from the germline V gene (reference sequence). V shed 5 bases and J 4 bases; nucleotides not matched to a gene: 5. Method: immunoSEQ multiplex PCR; TCRdb's copy keeps in-frame clones and lacks some. The sample includes 150,000 to 200,000 clones, around 87% of them seen just once. The TCR sequence derives from a woman in her thirties in good health and CMV-seronegative. The specimen sequenced was PBMCs. The V gene is TRBV7-9, the J gene TRBJ2-1; 7 bases are a match to TRBD2. As DNA, the CDR3 is TGTGCCAGCAGCCCCGGACTAGAGTACAATGAGCAGTTCTTC. This translates into CASSPGLEYNEQFF. Drawing the rest from reference TRBV7-9 and TRBJ2-1, the complete variable domain is DTGVSQNPRHKITKRGQNVTFRCDPISEHNRLYWYRQTLGQGPEFLTYFQNEAQLEKSRLLSDRFSAERPKGSFSTLEIQRTEQGDSAMYLCASSPGLEYNEQFFGPGTRLTVL.